What follows is one T cell receptor (beta chain) and its context. Its cognate antigen is unknown. Ipilimumab-mediated CTLA-4 blockade plus focal radiation was given to patients having chemo-refractory metastatic non-small-cell lung cancer. The V gene lost 5 bases and the J gene lost 8 bases, with 13 bases spanning the gap. The CDR3 is 13 residues long. In germline, CDR1 is SGHNT, CDR2 YYREEE (reference sequence). The assay was immunoSEQ multiplex PCR, and TCRdb's table has in-frame clones only and misses some. The sample lists about 84,000 clones; 72% were seen once. These data come from a study of radiotherapy plus CTLA-4 blockade in lung cancer. Study-wide context: Objective responses were documented in 15% to 20% of patients, with disease control in about 31%.

Notes on the study in general: In blood, after radiotherapy plus ipilimumab, tumor-derived TCR clones expanded. Strongest reported response predictors: early blood clone changes and post-radiation interferon-beta.

The rearrangement joins TRBV5-4 to TRBJ2-2; a weak D match, TRBD2 (6 bases). The material sequenced was peripheral blood, taken from a patient treated with radiotherapy plus ipilimumab. The receptor was derived from a human donor with non-small cell lung cancer that progressed on radiotherapy plus ipilimumab. As DNA, the CDR3 is TGTGCCAGCAGTTCCACGGGGGTAGGGGAGCTGTTTTTT. It specifies CASSSTGVGELFF.